A selection of T cell receptor beta chains follows, all from one sample in a study of shared clonotypes between healthy human individuals. Clones were sequenced by immunoSEQ multiplex PCR, and TCRdb holds only the in-frame ones, with some missing. This table holds 800,000 to 1,200,000 clones, around 78% found once. The sequenced sample consisted of memory CD4+ T cells from PBMCs. The source is a man aged 18 to 29 in good health. Some clones in this sample may be carry-over from other donors' samples. Both conserved end residues are part of each CDR3. Fields, in order: D gene, J gene, V gene, clone size, CDR3 protein, CDR3 DNA. D genes are given only for firm matches. The size field is filled for only some rows; it gives once, few, many or a size class.

D gene: NA; J gene: TRBJ2-5; V gene: TRBV5-4; clone size: many; CDR3 protein: CASSSSQETQYF; CDR3 DNA: TGTGCCAGCAGCTCCTCCCAAGAGACCCAGTACTTC
D gene: NA; J gene: TRBJ1-1; V gene: TRBV5-1; clone size: NA; CDR3 protein: CASSPTGTEAFF; CDR3 DNA: TGCGCCAGCAGCCCCACAGGGACTGAAGCTTTCTTT
D gene: TRBD2; J gene: TRBJ2-3; V gene: TRBV7-2; clone size: NA; CDR3 protein: CASSSGLGSDTQYF; CDR3 DNA: TGTGCCAGCAGCTCGGGACTAGGGTCAGATACGCAGTATTTT
D gene: NA; J gene: TRBJ2-4; V gene: TRBV2; clone size: NA; CDR3 protein: CASIARWDIQYF; CDR3 DNA: TGTGCCAGCATCGCTCGTTGGGACATTCAGTACTTC
D gene: TRBD2; J gene: TRBJ2-7; V gene: TRBV4-2; clone size: once; CDR3 protein: CASSPSSLASGTPYEQYF; CDR3 DNA: TGTGCCAGCAGCCCCTCTTCCCTGGCTAGCGGGACGCCCTACGAGCAGTACTTC
D gene: NA; J gene: TRBJ2-7; V gene: TRBV7-3; clone size: NA; CDR3 protein: CASSKTGNYEQYF; CDR3 DNA: TGTGCCAGCAGTAAGACAGGAAATTACGAGCAGTACTTC
D gene: TRBD1; J gene: TRBJ1-2; V gene: TRBV2; clone size: NA; CDR3 protein: CASKGQVPNYGYTF; CDR3 DNA: TGTGCCAGTAAAGGACAGGTCCCTAACTATGGCTACACCTTC
D gene: NA; J gene: TRBJ1-1; V gene: TRBV28; clone size: NA; CDR3 protein: CASLVYGNTEAFF; CDR3 DNA: TGTGCCAGCCTAGTCTATGGGAACACTGAAGCTTTCTTT
D gene: NA; J gene: TRBJ2-5; V gene: TRBV14; clone size: NA; CDR3 protein: CASSQDRAGQETQYF; CDR3 DNA: TGTGCCAGCAGCCAAGATCGGGCAGGACAAGAGACCCAGTACTTC
D gene: TRBD1; J gene: TRBJ1-5; V gene: TRBV5-1; clone size: once; CDR3 protein: CASSLEGGKNQPQHF; CDR3 DNA: TGCGCCAGCAGCTTGGAAGGGGGCAAAAATCAGCCCCAGCATTTT
D gene: TRBD1; J gene: TRBJ2-5; V gene: TRBV4-1; clone size: NA; CDR3 protein: CASSQEGGRGQGETQYF; CDR3 DNA: TGCGCCAGCAGCCAAGAGGGCGGGCGGGGACAGGGAGAGACCCAGTACTTC
D gene: NA; J gene: TRBJ2-6; V gene: TRBV2; clone size: NA; CDR3 protein: CASSGGLGGSGANVLTF; CDR3 DNA: TGTGCCAGCAGTGGGGGCCTCGGCGGGTCCGGGGCCAACGTCCTGACTTTC
D gene: NA; J gene: TRBJ1-5; V gene: TRBV30; clone size: NA; CDR3 protein: CAWSGDSNQPQHF; CDR3 DNA: TGTGCCTGGAGTGGTGACAGCAATCAGCCCCAGCATTTT
D gene: NA; J gene: TRBJ1-1; V gene: TRBV28; clone size: NA; CDR3 protein: CASSSVGEGNTEAFF; CDR3 DNA: TGTGCCAGCAGTTCCGTGGGAGAGGGGAACACTGAAGCTTTCTTT
D gene: TRBD1; J gene: TRBJ2-2; V gene: TRBV28; clone size: NA; CDR3 protein: CASSSGQGASSGELFF; CDR3 DNA: TGTGCCAGCAGTTCGGGACAGGGGGCTAGTTCCGGGGAGCTGTTTTTT
D gene: TRBD2; J gene: TRBJ2-3; V gene: TRBV5-6; clone size: NA; CDR3 protein: CASSRRAGGTTDTQYF; CDR3 DNA: TGTGCCAGCAGCAGAAGAGCGGGAGGCACCACAGATACGCAGTATTTT
D gene: NA; J gene: TRBJ2-1; V gene: TRBV7-2; clone size: NA; CDR3 protein: CASTPGGSGDWIYNEQFF; CDR3 DNA: TGTGCCAGCACCCCGGGCGGATCGGGGGACTGGATCTACAATGAGCAGTTCTTC
D gene: TRBD2; J gene: TRBJ2-7; V gene: TRBV28; clone size: NA; CDR3 protein: CASRLAGVYEQYF; CDR3 DNA: TGTGCCAGCAGACTAGCGGGAGTTTACGAGCAGTACTTC
D gene: NA; J gene: TRBJ2-7; V gene: TRBV2; clone size: NA; CDR3 protein: CASSGQQSEQYF; CDR3 DNA: TGTGCCAGCAGTGGACAACAATCCGAGCAGTACTTC
D gene: NA; J gene: TRBJ2-7; V gene: TRBV30; clone size: NA; CDR3 protein: CAWSVGSILYEQYF; CDR3 DNA: TGTGCCTGGAGTGTAGGGTCCATCCTATACGAGCAGTACTTC
D gene: TRBD1; J gene: TRBJ1-1; V gene: TRBV7-2; clone size: NA; CDR3 protein: CASSLTGGLTEAFF; CDR3 DNA: TGTGCCAGCAGCTTGACAGGGGGCTTAACTGAAGCTTTCTTT
D gene: NA; J gene: TRBJ2-1; V gene: TRBV19; clone size: NA; CDR3 protein: CASSPPGGIKQFF; CDR3 DNA: TGTGCCAGTAGCCCCCCCGGGGGTATCAAGCAGTTCTTC
D gene: NA; J gene: TRBJ1-5; V gene: TRBV5-1; clone size: NA; CDR3 protein: CASRPGVGDQPQHF; CDR3 DNA: TGCGCCAGCAGGCCCGGGGTAGGCGATCAGCCCCAGCATTTT
D gene: NA; J gene: TRBJ2-7; V gene: TRBV28; clone size: NA; CDR3 protein: CASSLTTLTSYEQYF; CDR3 DNA: TGTGCCAGCAGTCTAACGACACTAACCTCCTACGAGCAGTACTTC
D gene: TRBD2; J gene: TRBJ2-5; V gene: TRBV10-3; clone size: NA; CDR3 protein: CAISESTGGETQYF; CDR3 DNA: TGTGCCATCAGTGAGTCGACGGGGGGAGAGACCCAGTACTTC
D gene: TRBD1; J gene: TRBJ1-5; V gene: TRBV25-1; clone size: NA; CDR3 protein: CASSPDRANQPQHF; CDR3 DNA: TGTGCCAGCAGTCCGGACAGGGCCAATCAGCCCCAGCATTTT
D gene: NA; J gene: TRBJ1-1; V gene: TRBV30; clone size: NA; CDR3 protein: CAWSATGSEAFF; CDR3 DNA: TGTGCCTGGAGTGCTACAGGGAGTGAAGCTTTCTTT
D gene: NA; J gene: TRBJ2-2; V gene: TRBV12-2; clone size: NA; CDR3 protein: CASRLGRTGAPSNTGELFF; CDR3 DNA: TGTGCAAGTCGCTTAGGAAGGACAGGGGCCCCTTCGAACACCGGGGAGCTGTTTTTT
D gene: TRBD1; J gene: TRBJ2-1; V gene: TRBV25-1; clone size: NA; CDR3 protein: CASSESGGYNEQFF; CDR3 DNA: TGTGCCAGCAGTGAATCAGGGGGCTACAATGAGCAGTTCTTC
D gene: TRBD2; J gene: TRBJ2-1; V gene: TRBV5-1; clone size: NA; CDR3 protein: CASSLLASGYNEQFF; CDR3 DNA: TGCGCCAGCAGCTTGTTGGCTAGCGGGTACAATGAGCAGTTCTTC
D gene: TRBD1; J gene: TRBJ2-6; V gene: TRBV2; clone size: once; CDR3 protein: CAISTGTGGAGANVLTF; CDR3 DNA: TGTGCGATCAGTACCGGGACAGGTGGAGCCGGGGCCAACGTCCTGACTTTC
D gene: TRBD2; J gene: TRBJ2-3; V gene: TRBV30; clone size: NA; CDR3 protein: CAWSVQGRADTQYF; CDR3 DNA: TGTGCCTGGAGTGTACAAGGGAGGGCAGATACGCAGTATTTT
D gene: TRBD2; J gene: TRBJ2-1; V gene: TRBV27; clone size: NA; CDR3 protein: CATKTTGTSGRNEQFF; CDR3 DNA: TGTGCCACCAAAACGACCGGGACTAGCGGGAGAAATGAGCAGTTCTTC
D gene: NA; J gene: TRBJ2-5; V gene: TRBV15; clone size: NA; CDR3 protein: CATSRTQVRQETQYF; CDR3 DNA: TGTGCCACCAGCAGGACACAAGTACGGCAAGAGACCCAGTACTTC
D gene: NA; J gene: TRBJ1-2; V gene: TRBV30; clone size: NA; CDR3 protein: CAWSSGVGYTF; CDR3 DNA: TGTGCCTGGAGTTCAGGGGTCGGCTACACCTTC
D gene: TRBD1; J gene: TRBJ2-5; V gene: TRBV18; clone size: NA; CDR3 protein: CASSPQGGARGETQYF; CDR3 DNA: TGTGCCAGCTCACCGCAAGGGGGCGCGAGAGGGGAGACCCAGTACTTC
D gene: TRBD2; J gene: TRBJ2-5; V gene: TRBV7-8; clone size: once; CDR3 protein: CASSYSGSETQYF; CDR3 DNA: TGTGCCAGCAGCTATAGCGGGAGTGAGACCCAGTACTTC
D gene: TRBD1; J gene: TRBJ1-1; V gene: TRBV28; clone size: NA; CDR3 protein: CASSLPGGAGTEAFF; CDR3 DNA: TGTGCCAGCAGTTTACCAGGGGGCGCCGGCACTGAAGCTTTCTTT
D gene: TRBD2; J gene: TRBJ2-4; V gene: TRBV11-1; clone size: NA; CDR3 protein: CASSTFNGGRTKNIQYF; CDR3 DNA: TGTGCCAGCAGCACATTCAACGGGGGGAGGACCAAAAACATTCAGTACTTC
D gene: NA; J gene: TRBJ2-1; V gene: TRBV5-1; clone size: many; CDR3 protein: CASSLLLGSLGDNEQFF; CDR3 DNA: TGCGCCAGCAGTTTACTATTGGGCAGCCTTGGGGACAATGAGCAGTTCTTC
D gene: NA; J gene: TRBJ2-5; V gene: TRBV11-2; clone size: NA; CDR3 protein: CASSRGGPQETQYF; CDR3 DNA: TGTGCCAGCAGCCGCGGCGGACCCCAAGAGACCCAGTACTTC
D gene: TRBD2; J gene: TRBJ2-7; V gene: TRBV6-4; clone size: NA; CDR3 protein: CASARLAGYEQYF; CDR3 DNA: TGTGCCAGCGCCAGACTAGCGGGCTACGAGCAGTACTTC
D gene: TRBD1; J gene: TRBJ2-5; V gene: TRBV6-5; clone size: NA; CDR3 protein: CASSYTTGQLETQYF; CDR3 DNA: TGTGCCAGCAGTTACACCACGGGACAGCTAGAGACCCAGTACTTC
D gene: NA; J gene: TRBJ1-5; V gene: TRBV5-4; clone size: NA; CDR3 protein: CASSLDAGGQPQHF; CDR3 DNA: TGTGCCAGCAGCTTGGATGCGGGCGGACAGCCCCAGCATTTT
D gene: NA; J gene: TRBJ2-1; V gene: TRBV29-1; clone size: many; CDR3 protein: CSVEDLYRGSRGEQFF; CDR3 DNA: TGCAGCGTTGAAGATCTTTATCGTGGGAGTCGGGGTGAGCAGTTCTTC
D gene: TRBD2; J gene: TRBJ2-7; V gene: TRBV11-2; clone size: NA; CDR3 protein: CASSARFGQRENEQYF; CDR3 DNA: TGTGCCAGCAGCGCTAGATTTGGGCAGCGGGAGAACGAGCAGTACTTC